This T cell receptor beta chain emerged from a study of CD8 T cells in ankylosing spondylitis. Whole-study findings and limits: CD8+ cells made up the disease-linked clones, which were relatively rare in peripheral blood. Seemingly characteristic of ankylosing spondylitis blood was a TCR beta motif consisting of 7 or 8 highly homologous variants. In ankylosing spondylitis patients, matched synovial fluid reportedly showed significant enrichment of disease-linked clones.

By quantitative 5'-RACE with molecular barcodes, the TCR beta libraries were made. TCRdb analysed the 5' RACE reads with MiXCR anew, one entry per CDR3 protein. The repertoire includes about 340,000 distinct CDR3 sequences, 20% of them detected once, and less than 15% sits in the top ten. This clonotype occurred a few times. Its antigen is undetermined. The CDR3 loop spans 15 amino acids. Losses at the gene ends were 3 bases for V and 6 bases for J; bases not matched to a gene: 6. Germline V lookup: CDR1 MNHEY, CDR2 SVGAGI. Sequences were obtained from blood, either unsorted or a sorted T cell fraction (not recorded which). V usage is TRBV6-5 and J usage is TRBJ2-1; 9 bases fit TRBD1. The clonotype originates from a male donor with ankylosing spondylitis or in good health (not recorded which). The DNA of the CDR3 is TGTGCCAGCAGTTATATACAGGGGGCTTTCAATGAGCAGTTCTTC. Translated: CASSYIQGAFNEQFF.